This is a list of T cell receptor beta chains from one sample in a study of blood T cells in healthy people across ages. From the 5' RACE reads, TCRdb called clonotypes with MiXCR, one entry per CDR3 protein. Seen here are 950,000 to 1,200,000 distinct CDR3 sequences, roughly two fifths observed once, and the top ten hold about an eighth. The sequenced sample consisted of blood. The receptors originated from a young man in good health. The CDR3 runs from the conserved cysteine through the conserved F or W. D genes are given only for firm matches. Size is stated for part of the rows, as once, few or many counts, or as a class when the clone is expanded.

J	size	V	D	CDR3	DNA
TRBJ2-1	-	TRBV7-2	-	CASTGQGQAPSSYNEQFF	TGTGCCAGCACCGGTCAAGGGCAAGCGCCGAGCTCCTACAATGAGCAGTTCTTC
TRBJ1-2	-	TRBV7-9	-	CASGTGTAVNDYTF	TGTGCCAGCGGCACGGGGACCGCGGTTAATGACTACACCTTC
TRBJ2-3	-	TRBV25-1	-	CASSDWGTLSTDTQYF	TGTGCCAGCAGTGATTGGGGGACACTCAGCACAGATACGCAGTATTTT
TRBJ2-7	-	TRBV6-6	-	CASDNPDTDSYEQYF	TGTGCCAGCGATAATCCGGACACGGACAGTTACGAGCAGTACTTC
TRBJ2-1	-	TRBV5-1	TRBD1	CASSSGTGAGNEQFF	TGCGCCAGCAGCTCCGGGACAGGGGCCGGGAATGAGCAGTTCTTC
TRBJ2-1	-	TRBV9	TRBD2	CASSVGPSGTNEQFF	TGTGCCAGCAGCGTAGGTCCTAGCGGGACCAATGAGCAGTTCTTC
TRBJ2-7	-	TRBV6-6	-	CASTLWSVPRANEQYF	TGTGCCAGCACCCTATGGTCCGTCCCTAGGGCTAATGAGCAGTACTTC
TRBJ1-2	few	TRBV4-1	TRBD1	CASSQTGARYTF	TGCGCCAGCAGCCAAACAGGGGCGCGCTACACCTTC
TRBJ2-5	-	TRBV14	TRBD1	CASSYSGQGLREQYF	TGTGCCAGCAGCTACTCGGGACAGGGGCTACGGGAGCAGTACTTC
TRBJ1-2	-	TRBV20-1	-	CSARTAGRANYGYTF	TGCAGTGCTCGAACGGCAGGTAGAGCTAACTATGGCTACACCTTC
TRBJ2-1	-	TRBV4-1	-	CTSSPGASSYNEQFF	TGCACCAGCAGCCCCGGGGCCAGCTCCTACAATGAGCAGTTCTTC
TRBJ1-2	few	TRBV20-1	-	CSARATGAGDGYTF	TGCAGTGCTAGAGCCACGGGGGCGGGGGATGGCTACACCTTC
TRBJ1-1	few	TRBV6-1	-	CAVFWQPNTEAFF	TGTGCCGTCTTCTGGCAGCCGAACACTGAAGCTTTCTTT
TRBJ1-1	-	TRBV20-1	TRBD1	CSARGRGTGGWNTEAFF	TGCAGTGCTAGAGGCCGGGGGACAGGGGGTTGGAACACTGAAGCTTTCTTT
TRBJ2-3	few	TRBV9	TRBD2	CASSGLIAGGITDTQYF	TGTGCCAGCAGCGGCCTCATAGCGGGGGGGATCACAGATACGCAGTATTTT
TRBJ1-1	few	TRBV6-5	-	CASISPVNTEAFF	TGTGCCAGCATCTCCCCTGTGAACACTGAAGCTTTCTTT
TRBJ1-1	-	TRBV28	-	CASSVTPAGTEAFF	TGTGCCAGCAGTGTAACCCCCGCGGGCACTGAAGCTTTCTTT
TRBJ2-7	-	TRBV11-2	-	CASSLVQGGSYNEQYF	TGTGCCAGCAGCTTAGTGCAGGGTGGGTCCTACAATGAGCAGTACTTC
TRBJ2-1	-	TRBV4-1	-	CASSQAATSSYNEQFF	TGCGCCAGCAGCCAAGCAGCCACCAGCTCCTACAATGAGCAGTTCTTC
TRBJ2-1	-	TRBV11-3	TRBD1	CASSLETGERDEQFF	TGTGCCAGCAGCTTAGAGACAGGGGAGCGTGATGAGCAGTTCTTC